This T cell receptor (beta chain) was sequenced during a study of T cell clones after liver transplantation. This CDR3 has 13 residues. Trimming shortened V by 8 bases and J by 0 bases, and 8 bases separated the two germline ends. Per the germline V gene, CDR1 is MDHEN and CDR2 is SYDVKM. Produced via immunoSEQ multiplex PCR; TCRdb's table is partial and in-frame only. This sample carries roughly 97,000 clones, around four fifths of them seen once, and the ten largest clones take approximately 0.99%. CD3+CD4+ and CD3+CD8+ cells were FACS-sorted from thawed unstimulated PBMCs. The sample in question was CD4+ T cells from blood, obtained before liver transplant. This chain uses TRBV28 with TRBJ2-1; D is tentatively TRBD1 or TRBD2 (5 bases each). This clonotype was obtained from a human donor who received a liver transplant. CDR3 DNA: TGTGCCAGCGAGGGGAGCTCCTACAATGAGCAGTTCTTC. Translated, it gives CASEGSSYNEQFF.